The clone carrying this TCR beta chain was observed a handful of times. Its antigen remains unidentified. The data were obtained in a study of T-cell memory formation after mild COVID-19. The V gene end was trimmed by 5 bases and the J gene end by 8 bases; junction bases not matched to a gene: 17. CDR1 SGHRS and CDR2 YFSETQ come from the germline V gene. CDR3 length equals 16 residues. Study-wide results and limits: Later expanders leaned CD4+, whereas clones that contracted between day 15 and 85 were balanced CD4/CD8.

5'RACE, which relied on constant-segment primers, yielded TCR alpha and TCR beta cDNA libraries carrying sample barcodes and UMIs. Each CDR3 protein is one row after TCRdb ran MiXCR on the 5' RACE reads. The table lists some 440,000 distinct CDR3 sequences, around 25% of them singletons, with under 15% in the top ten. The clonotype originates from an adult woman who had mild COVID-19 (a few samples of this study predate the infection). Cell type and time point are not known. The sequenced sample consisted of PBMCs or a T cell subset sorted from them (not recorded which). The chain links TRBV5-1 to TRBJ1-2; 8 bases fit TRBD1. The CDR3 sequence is CASSLTSTGQVEGYTF. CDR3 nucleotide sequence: TGCGCCAGCAGTCTGACGAGTACGGGACAGGTAGAGGGCTACACCTTC.